This T cell receptor beta chain originates from a study of blood T cell repertoires in COVID-19. The overall study: Donors in the United States, Italy and Spain gave samples during acute or convalescent COVID-19.

TCRdb's table, derived via immunoSEQ multiplex PCR, lists solely in-frame clones and lacks some. The sample has about 100,000 clones; roughly 84% are singletons. Trimming took off 4 bases at V and 8 bases at J, with 15 bases between the two ends. Per germline, CDR1 SGHRS and CDR2 YFSETQ. The CDR3 loop spans 13 amino acids. The sequence was obtained from a young man in a cohort sampled during active COVID-19. The sample consisted of peripheral blood. The chain carries TRBV5-1 and TRBJ1-2, with D perhaps matching TRBD1 (6 bases). The CDR3 is CASSLSRGDGYTF. The DNA for the CDR3 is TGCGCCAGCAGCCTCTCCAGGGGCGACGGCTACACCTTC. The full variable domain, completed using reference TRBV5-1 and TRBJ1-2, is KAGVTQTPRYLIKTRGQQVTLSCSPISGHRSVSWYQQTPGQGLQFLFEYFSETQRNKGNFPGRFSGRQFSNSRSEMNVSTLELGDSALYLCASSLSRGDGYTFGSGTRLTVV.